The clone carrying this T cell receptor (beta chain) showed up many times. Its antigen remains unknown. The CDR3 is made up of 15 amino acids. Germline loops: CDR1 DFQATT, CDR2 SNEGSKA (reference sequence). V dropped 4 bases and J dropped 5 bases, with 17 bases sitting between them. RNA transcripts served as the template for amplifying TCR beta CDR3 regions. A first-round RT-PCR of the TCR CDR3 used the HTBI primer set. TCRdb independently ran MiXCR on the multiplex PCR reads; one entry per CDR3 protein. This table has 600,000 to 700,000 distinct CDR3 sequences, about 15% appearing once. The data are from a study of T cells in Graves' hyperthyroidism and ophthalmopathy. Study conclusions and caveats: Separating ophthalmopathy from stable hyperthyroidism was achieved by a 13 V-J model. Progression to ophthalmopathy was predicted a median of 6.5 months early.

This chain joins TRBV20-1 and TRBJ2-2; the D gene is possibly TRBD2 (6 bases). This TCR was recovered from a woman aged 40 to 50 with Graves' ophthalmopathy. Sequencing used blood. The CDR3: CSAKDRRVPTGELFF. CDR3 in DNA: TGCAGTGCTAAAGACCGGAGGGTACCAACCGGGGAGCTGTTTTTT.